This note documents a single T cell receptor (beta chain) sequence. The germline V gene has CDR1 SGHTA and CDR2 FQGNSA. CDR3 length: 13 amino acids. V was shortened by 1 base and J by 3 bases, with 7 bases between the two germline ends. Per the study methods: Reference gene primer amplification in the assay estimated nucleated cell counts. Here immunoSEQ multiplex PCR was the method, and the copy in TCRdb shows in-frame clones only, minus some. The D gene and trimming were derived from the DNA, and the V and J assignments and clone size from that table. The sample yields roughly 500,000 clones, 70% to 90% seen once. The data derive from a study of blood T cell repertoires in COVID-19. Study-wide context: The United States, Italy and Spain were the sources of the acute and convalescent COVID-19 samples. PBMCs, B-cell-depleted T cells, or T cells were the source of the cDNA or gDNA that made up the material.

The sequenced material came from peripheral blood. The genes are TRBV7-2 and TRBJ2-7; a possible D gene is TRBD1 (5 bases). This clonotype was sampled from a human donor in a cohort sampled during active COVID-19. The CDR3: CASSLGQHYEQYF. The CDR3 nucleotides read TGTGCCAGCAGCTTAGGACAGCACTACGAGCAGTACTTC.